Sequencing of this T cell receptor beta chain was carried out in a study of beta chain features in type 1 diabetes. CD4+ cells of the naive, central memory, regulatory and stem cell-like memory types were sorted via CD45RO/CCR7/CD25/CD127/CD95/CD27. Sorted cells reached over 98% purity in every population. Reverse transcribing all isolated RNA meant expressed TCRB transcripts were sequenced. Some clones are missing from TCRdb's copy, which holds only in-frame ones; the method was immunoSEQ multiplex PCR. The repertoire includes over 65,000 clones, around a third of them detected once, and 0.4% to 0.45% sits in the top ten. The CDR3 is made up of 14 amino acids. Trimming at V came to 7 bases and at J to 10 bases, leaving 14 bases not matched to a gene. The germline V gene has CDR1 SGHRS and CDR2 YFSETQ. Overall study findings and caveats: Comparison showed that naive, central memory and Treg TCRB repertoires appeared more similar among patients than among healthy donors. PCR might favor shorter templates, equally in patients and controls.

This clone showed up just a few times. The antigen remains undetermined. This TCR was recovered from a woman under 30 in good health. The chain is built from TRBV5-1 and TRBJ2-1; 7 positions match TRBD2. The sample was stem cell memory CD4+ T cells from blood. The CDR3 DNA reads TGCGCCAGCTGCGACGCGGGACTACCCTTGGAGCAGTTCTTC. Protein: CASCDAGLPLEQFF.